This is a list of T cell receptor beta chains from one sample in a study of shared clonotypes between healthy human individuals. Produced via immunoSEQ multiplex PCR; TCRdb's table is partial and in-frame only. The sample consists of roughly 330,000 clones, approximately 79% of them appearing once. The source material was memory CD4+ T cells sorted from blood. These receptors came from a man aged 30 to 45 in good health. CDR3s include the opening cysteine and the closing phenylalanine or tryptophan. D genes are given only for firm matches. For some rows the clone size is stated as once, few or many, or as a class when expanded; others skip it.

d_gene	v_gene	abundance	j_gene	CDR3nt	CDR3aa
TRBD2	TRBV6-1	NA	TRBJ2-7	TGTGCCAGCAGTGGACTAGCGCGCTCCTACGAGCAGTACTTC	CASSGLARSYEQYF
TRBD2	TRBV7-9	NA	TRBJ2-7	TGTGCCAGCAGCTTTACGGGAGGAGGGGAGCAGTACTTC	CASSFTGGGEQYF
NA	TRBV28	few	TRBJ2-2	TGTGCCAGCAGTTTATTGGGAGTAGGATCATACACCGGGGAGCTGTTTTTT	CASSLLGVGSYTGELFF
TRBD2	TRBV5-1	NA	TRBJ2-7	TGCGCCAGCAGCTTGTTCGATATTAGGGAGGGCGAGCAGTACTTC	CASSLFDIREGEQYF
NA	TRBV5-1	NA	TRBJ2-7	TGCGCCAGCAGCTTGGCCGCCGGCTTCTACGAGCAGTACTTC	CASSLAAGFYEQYF
NA	TRBV6-1	NA	TRBJ2-3	TGTGCCAGCAGTGAAGAGCATAGACATACGCAGTATTTT	CASSEEHRHTQYF
NA	TRBV7-9	NA	TRBJ1-4	TGTGCCAGCAGCTTAGAAGGGGGTCTGGGTGAAAAACTGTTTTTT	CASSLEGGLGEKLFF
NA	TRBV27	NA	TRBJ2-3	TGTGCCAGCAGTTTATGGTTTCCAGGGCTGGTTTTTACAGATACGCAGTATTTT	CASSLWFPGLVFTDTQYF
TRBD1	TRBV10-2	many	TRBJ1-5	TGCGCCAGCAGGGGGGGGACCGGGACAGGGGGCAATCAGCCCCAGCATTTT	CASRGGTGTGGNQPQHF
NA	TRBV5-6	NA	TRBJ1-3	TGTGCCAGCAGCTTGGCATGGGGGAACACCATATATTTT	CASSLAWGNTIYF
TRBD1	TRBV7-9	NA	TRBJ2-7	TGTGCCAGCAGCCTCACAGGGGGACCGCCGTTGCTGTACTTC	CASSLTGGPPLLYF
TRBD1	TRBV6-1	NA	TRBJ1-5	TGTGCCAGCAGGACGACAGGGGATAATCAGCCCCAGCATTTT	CASRTTGDNQPQHF
NA	TRBV5-4	NA	TRBJ1-2	TGTGCCAGCAGCTCGGACTTCTATGGCTACACCTTC	CASSSDFYGYTF
NA	TRBV30	NA	TRBJ2-2	TGTGCCTGGAGTGCCCGGCGGGACAGGAACACCGGGGAGCTGTTTTTT	CAWSARRDRNTGELFF
TRBD2	TRBV28	once	TRBJ2-3	TGTGCCAGCACCGGGACTAGCGGGAGGGGGGGGTACACAGATACGCAGTATTTT	CASTGTSGRGGYTDTQYF
NA	TRBV28	NA	TRBJ2-3	TGTGCCAGCAGGGAACAGGGCGCAGATACGCAGTATTTT	CASREQGADTQYF
TRBD1	TRBV5-1	once	TRBJ2-6	TGCGCCAGCAGCTTGGGACAGGGGGTTTCGTCTGGGGCCAACGTCCTGACTTTC	CASSLGQGVSSGANVLTF
NA	TRBV7-9	NA	TRBJ2-1	TGTGCCAGCAGCTCCAAGGGTACTTCCCGAGGCAATGAGCAGTTCTTC	CASSSKGTSRGNEQFF
NA	TRBV11-2	NA	TRBJ1-4	TGTGCCAGCAGCTTAGGTCAGGTTGGCGATGAAAAACTGTTTTTT	CASSLGQVGDEKLFF
TRBD2	TRBV11-2	NA	TRBJ2-5	TGTGCCAGCAGCTTAGGGACTAGCGGGTGGGAGACCCAGTACTTC	CASSLGTSGWETQYF
TRBD1	TRBV6-5	NA	TRBJ2-7	TGTGCCAGCAGTTACACCAGGACAGGAGCCTACGAGCAGTACTTC	CASSYTRTGAYEQYF
TRBD2	TRBV6-6	few	TRBJ2-7	TGTGCCAGCAGTTACGCTAGCGGGGAGCAGTACTTC	CASSYASGEQYF
NA	TRBV10-2	few	TRBJ2-2	TGCGCCAGCAGTGGGAGCGGATCGAACACCGGGGAGCTGTTTTTT	CASSGSGSNTGELFF
TRBD2	TRBV6-4	NA	TRBJ2-7	TGTGCCAGCCCCGAGCGGCTAGCGGGAGGTCCCGAGCAGTACTTC	CASPERLAGGPEQYF
NA	TRBV18	NA	TRBJ1-4	TGTGCCAGCTCTCCTCGTAAGGAGAATGAAAAACTGTTTTTT	CASSPRKENEKLFF
NA	TRBV7-9	NA	TRBJ2-3	TGTGCCAGCAGCTTAATGGATACGCAGTATTTT	CASSLMDTQYF
NA	TRBV18	NA	TRBJ2-1	TGTGCCAGCTCCGCGGAGGCGGGGCAGTTCTTC	CASSAEAGQFF
NA	TRBV6-6	NA	TRBJ2-5	TGTGCCAGCAGTCCCGGCCGGGGACGGGGGGAGACCCAGTACTTC	CASSPGRGRGETQYF
NA	TRBV7-6	NA	TRBJ1-5	TGTGCCAGCAGCTTCAGGGAGAGTCAGCCCCAGCATTTT	CASSFRESQPQHF
TRBD2	TRBV4-2	once	TRBJ2-7	TGTGCCAGCAGCCCTCTAGCGGGAACCTCCTACGAGCAGTACTTC	CASSPLAGTSYEQYF
NA	TRBV5-8	NA	TRBJ2-1	TGTGCCAGCAGCGACAGGAGGGGGTCCAATGAGCAGTTCTTC	CASSDRRGSNEQFF
NA	TRBV2	NA	TRBJ1-4	TGTGCCAGCAGCTACACGGCTGAAAAACTGTTTTTT	CASSYTAEKLFF
NA	TRBV6-1	NA	TRBJ1-5	TGTGCCAGCACCAGGGGTACAGGTAGCAATCAGCCCCAGCATTTT	CASTRGTGSNQPQHF
NA	TRBV9	NA	TRBJ2-5	TGTGCCAGCAGCGTAGGCCCAAGGGGGGCTCAAGAGACCCAGTACTTC	CASSVGPRGAQETQYF
TRBD2	TRBV5-4	NA	TRBJ2-1	TGTGCCAGCGGACCGGGAGGGCGAGTGAATGAGCAGTTCTTC	CASGPGGRVNEQFF
NA	TRBV11-2	NA	TRBJ2-5	TGTGCCAGCATGAGGATGGGGAGAGGGGCAGAGACCCAGTACTTC	CASMRMGRGAETQYF
TRBD2	TRBV5-1	NA	TRBJ2-5	TGCGCCAGCACCGAGGGACTAGCGGGAGTTGAGACCCAGTACTTC	CASTEGLAGVETQYF
NA	TRBV18	NA	TRBJ1-2	TGTGCCAGCTCACCACCTGGAAGGGTCGGCTACACCTTC	CASSPPGRVGYTF
NA	TRBV28	once	TRBJ1-5	TGTGCCAGTCGAGATAGGGACAATCAGCCCCAGCATTTT	CASRDRDNQPQHF
TRBD2	TRBV14	once	TRBJ2-1	TGTGCCAGCAGCACTTCGAGTCTAGCGGGAGTGGGAGGTGAGCAGTTCTTC	CASSTSSLAGVGGEQFF
NA	TRBV29-1	few	TRBJ2-1	TGCAGCGTTGATGTGACAGCCTTATACAATGAGCAGTTCTTC	CSVDVTALYNEQFF
TRBD1	TRBV19	once	TRBJ2-7	TGTGCCAGTAGTATAGATAAGGGACAGGGTCTCAACGAGCAGTACTTC	CASSIDKGQGLNEQYF
NA	TRBV6-5	NA	TRBJ2-1	TGTGCCAGCAGGCGCAGGGTTCGTATAAATGAGCAGTTCTTC	CASRRRVRINEQFF
TRBD2	TRBV18	few	TRBJ2-7	TGTGCCAGCTCACAAACGGGAGGACAAGGCGAGCAGTACTTC	CASSQTGGQGEQYF
NA	TRBV7-4	NA	TRBJ2-7	TGTGCCAGCAGCTTAAAACCGCTCTACGAGCAGTACTTC	CASSLKPLYEQYF
NA	TRBV19	few	TRBJ1-2	TGTGCCAGTAGTTTATCAGGGAAGGTTCACTATGGCTACACCTTC	CASSLSGKVHYGYTF